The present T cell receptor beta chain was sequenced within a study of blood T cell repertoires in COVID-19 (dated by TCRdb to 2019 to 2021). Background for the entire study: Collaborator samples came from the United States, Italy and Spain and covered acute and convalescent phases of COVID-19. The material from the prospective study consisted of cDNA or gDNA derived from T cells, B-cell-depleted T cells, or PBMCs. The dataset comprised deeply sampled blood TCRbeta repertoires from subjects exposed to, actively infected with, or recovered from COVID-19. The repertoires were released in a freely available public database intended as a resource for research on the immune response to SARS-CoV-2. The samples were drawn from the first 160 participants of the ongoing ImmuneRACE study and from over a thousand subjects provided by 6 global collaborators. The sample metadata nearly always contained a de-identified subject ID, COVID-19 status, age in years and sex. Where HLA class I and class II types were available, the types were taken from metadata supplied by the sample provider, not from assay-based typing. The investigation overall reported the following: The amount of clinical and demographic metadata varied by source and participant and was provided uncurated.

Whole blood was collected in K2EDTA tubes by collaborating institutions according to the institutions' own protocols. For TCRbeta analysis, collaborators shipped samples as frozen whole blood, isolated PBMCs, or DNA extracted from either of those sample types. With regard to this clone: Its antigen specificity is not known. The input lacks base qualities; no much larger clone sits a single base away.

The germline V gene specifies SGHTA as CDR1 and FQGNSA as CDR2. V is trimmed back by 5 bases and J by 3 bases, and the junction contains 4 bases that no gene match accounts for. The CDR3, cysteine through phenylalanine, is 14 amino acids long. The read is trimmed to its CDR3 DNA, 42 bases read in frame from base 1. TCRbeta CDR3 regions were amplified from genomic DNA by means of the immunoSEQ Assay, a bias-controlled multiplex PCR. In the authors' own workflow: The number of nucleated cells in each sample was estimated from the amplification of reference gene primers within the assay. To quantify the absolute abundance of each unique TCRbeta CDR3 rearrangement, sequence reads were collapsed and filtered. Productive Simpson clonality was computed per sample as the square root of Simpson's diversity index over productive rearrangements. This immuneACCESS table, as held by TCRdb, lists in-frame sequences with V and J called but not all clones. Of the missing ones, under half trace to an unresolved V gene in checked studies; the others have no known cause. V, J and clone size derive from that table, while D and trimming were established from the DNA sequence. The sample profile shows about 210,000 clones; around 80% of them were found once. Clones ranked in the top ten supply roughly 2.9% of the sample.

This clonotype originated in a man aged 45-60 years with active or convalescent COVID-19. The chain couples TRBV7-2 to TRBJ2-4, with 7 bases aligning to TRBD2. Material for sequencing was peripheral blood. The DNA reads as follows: TGTGCCAGCAGCCTGGGGGGGATCAAAAACATTCAGTACTTC. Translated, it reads CASSLGGIKNIQYF.